These 2 T cell receptor beta chains originate from one sample sequenced in a study of T cells in Graves' hyperthyroidism and ophthalmopathy. Amplified regions were TCR beta CDR3 sequences from RNA transcripts. A set of HTBI primers served as the primers for a first-round RT-PCR of the TCR CDR3. TCRdb processed the multiplex PCR reads anew with MiXCR; each CDR3 protein has one entry. The top ten clones hold about 29% of a sample with a few hundred thousand distinct CDR3 sequences, more than 15% of them seen once. Sequencing was done on a sample of blood. These receptors were collected from a woman aged 25 to 39 with Graves' ophthalmopathy.

In its sample, this clonotype was seen a few times. The chain couples TRBV6-1 to TRBJ1-5; the D is unclear. The CDR3 runs 13 residues. Germline loops: CDR1 MNHNS, CDR2 SASEGT. V gave up 10 bases and J gave up 3 bases, with 13 bases separating them. CDR3 DNA sequence: TGTGCCACCCGGACTCCTTCCAATCAGCCCCAGCATTTT. Its translation is CATRTPSNQPQHF.

This clonotype was observed at least ten times. The chain's CDR3 is CAWRRSSYNEQFF. The CDR3 region has the DNA TGTGCCTGGAGACGGAGCTCCTACAATGAGCAGTTCTTC. The rearrangement links TRBV30 to TRBJ2-1; D is ambiguous. Germline values: CDR1 GTSNPN, CDR2 SVGIG (reference sequence). This CDR3 region has 13 residues. V lost 3 bases, J lost 0 bases, and 6 bases lay in between.